This T cell receptor beta chain was recorded in a study of regulatory T cells in long-lasting Graves disease. CDR3 length: 15 residues. Trimming left V 0 bases short and J 4 bases short, with 12 bases between. Looked up from germline, CDR1 is SGHAT and CDR2 is FQNNGV. Combining iRepertoire HTBI primers with Arm-PCR of CDR3 regions, the authors built TCR beta libraries. TCRdb processed the multiplex PCR reads anew with MiXCR; each CDR3 protein has one entry. The data hold some 460,000 distinct CDR3 sequences, with around 16% observed a single time. In this sample, this clonotype turned up many times. Time point specified: newly diagnosed GD, antithyroid drugs for less than 3 months. Construction of the TCR library relied on RNA isolated from PBMCs. These records were also assigned to another study, of T cells in Graves' hyperthyroidism and ophthalmopathy.

The starting material was peripheral blood mononuclear cells (PBMCs), obtained at new diagnosis, from a patient treated with antithyroid drugs. J is TRBJ2-5 and V is TRBV11-2; no reliable D call. The sequence was collected from a man aged 35-49 years with Graves disease. CDR3: CASSLDQERRETQYF. The DNA for the CDR3 is TGTGCCAGCAGCTTAGATCAGGAGAGGAGAGAGACCCAGTACTTC.